A selection of T cell receptor beta chains follows, all from one sample in a study of Ad26.COV2.S vaccination and SARS-CoV-2 variants. TCRdb's table, derived via immunoSEQ multiplex PCR, lists solely in-frame clones and lacks some. The sample has around 300,000 clones, roughly 90% seen once. The sequencing here drew on peripheral blood, taken in a trial of Ad26.COV2.S vaccine versus placebo. The origin of the receptors is a person aged 18-60 years who received the Ad26.COV2.S COVID-19 vaccine or a placebo. CDR3s include the opening cysteine and the closing phenylalanine or tryptophan. D genes are given only for firm matches. Only part of the rows carry a size: once, few, many, or a class if the clone is expanded.

clone_size,d_call,v_call,j_call,cdr3_length,cdr3_aa,cdr3_nt
-,TRBD2,TRBV9,TRBJ2-2,17,CASSVGLAGGETGELFF,TGTGCCAGCAGCGTGGGACTAGCGGGGGGTGAGACCGGGGAGCTGTTTTTT
-,-,TRBV4-1,TRBJ2-3,16,CASSQKDTRSTDTQYF,TGCGCCAGCAGCCAGAAGGACACGCGTAGTACAGATACGCAGTATTTT
-,-,TRBV7-9,TRBJ2-3,17,CASSPRPGLRITDTQYF,TGTGCCAGCAGCCCTCGACCGGGACTGAGGATCACAGATACGCAGTATTTT
-,-,TRBV6-6,TRBJ1-1,12,CASSKRNTEAFF,TGTGCCAGCAGTAAACGGAACACTGAAGCTTTCTTT
-,-,TRBV7-9,TRBJ1-2,11,CASSHTLGYTF,TGTGCCAGCAGCCATACCCTCGGCTACACCTTC
-,-,TRBV11-2,TRBJ2-3,17,CASSSFSVHYYTDTQYF,TGTGCCAGCAGCTCCTTCTCAGTCCACTATTACACAGATACGCAGTATTTT
-,-,TRBV4-3,TRBJ1-5,15,CASSQDWGGGQPQHF,TGCGCCAGCAGCCAAGATTGGGGAGGTGGCCAGCCCCAGCATTTT
-,-,TRBV5-1,TRBJ1-2,15,CASSLALGTGYGYTF,TGCGCCAGCAGCTTGGCCCTTGGGACGGGCTATGGCTACACCTTC
-,TRBD2,TRBV7-8,TRBJ2-1,15,CASSLGTSGYNEQFF,TGTGCCAGCAGCCTGGGGACTAGCGGATACAATGAGCAGTTCTTC
once,-,TRBV5-1,TRBJ1-2,15,CASSSPGQTNYGYTF,TGCGCCAGCAGTTCTCCGGGACAAACTAACTATGGCTACACCTTC
-,TRBD1,TRBV6-5,TRBJ1-2,13,CASRGTAVYGYTF,TGTGCCAGCAGAGGGACAGCTGTTTATGGCTACACCTTC
-,-,TRBV6-4,TRBJ2-1,14,CASSKSSEHNEQFF,TGTGCCAGCAGTAAGTCCAGCGAGCACAATGAGCAGTTCTTC
-,TRBD2,TRBV27,TRBJ2-1,15,CASTPLAGSYNEQFF,TGTGCCAGCACCCCACTAGCGGGTTCCTACAATGAGCAGTTCTTC
-,-,TRBV21-1,TRBJ2-1,17,CASSPFLDRAKRGGQFF,TGTGCCAGCAGCCCTTTTTTAGACAGGGCGAAAAGGGGGGGGCAGTTCTTC
-,TRBD1,TRBV5-1,TRBJ2-1,14,CASSLGTGSDEQFF,TGCGCCAGCAGCTTGGGGACAGGGTCCGATGAGCAGTTCTTC
-,TRBD1,TRBV7-6,TRBJ1-2,16,CASSSGQAGTESGYTF,TGTGCCAGCAGCTCCGGCCAGGCCGGGACAGAATCTGGCTACACCTTC
-,-,TRBV4-3,TRBJ2-3,13,CASSQDRGDTQYF,TGCGCCAGCAGCCAAGATAGGGGAGATACGCAGTATTTT
-,-,TRBV5-1,TRBJ1-2,16,CASSLMGPGDLRSYTF,TGCGCCAGCAGCTTAATGGGACCGGGGGATCTTAGGAGCTACACCTTC
-,-,TRBV30,TRBJ1-1,13,CAWSWAGGTEAFF,TGTGCCTGGAGCTGGGCTGGTGGAACTGAAGCTTTCTTT
-,-,TRBV5-1,TRBJ2-6,16,CASSPRVGSGANVLTF,TGCGCCAGCAGCCCCCGTGTCGGGTCTGGGGCCAACGTCCTGACTTTC
once,TRBD1,TRBV4-3,TRBJ1-2,14,CASSQGRGGYGYTF,TGCGCCAGCAGCCAAGGCAGGGGGGGCTATGGCTACACCTTC
-,-,TRBV6-5,TRBJ2-5,14,CASSYLQTKETQYF,TGTGCCAGCAGTTACCTTCAGACAAAAGAGACCCAGTACTTC
-,-,TRBV9,TRBJ1-3,14,CASSSGGSGNTIYF,TGTGCCAGCAGCTCCGGCGGCTCTGGAAACACCATATATTTT
-,TRBD1,TRBV5-6,TRBJ1-1,14,CASSLDRGVTEAFF,TGTGCCAGCAGTTTGGACAGGGGAGTCACTGAAGCTTTCTTT
-,TRBD2,TRBV9,TRBJ2-2,15,CASSSSGGLRGELFF,TGTGCCAGCAGCTCCAGCGGGGGCCTACGCGGGGAGCTGTTTTTT
-,TRBD2,TRBV25-1,TRBJ2-3,17,CASSTSPGLAGEDTQYF,TGTGCCAGCAGTACCTCCCCGGGACTAGCGGGAGAAGATACGCAGTATTTT
-,TRBD1,TRBV5-1,TRBJ2-2,20,CASTQKGFGTGSSGTGELFF,TGCGCCAGCACCCAAAAAGGGTTTGGGACAGGGTCTTCGGGGACCGGGGAGCTGTTTTTT
-,-,TRBV15,TRBJ1-2,15,CATSSPGGGDYGYTF,TGTGCCACCAGCTCCCCAGGCGGGGGTGACTATGGCTACACCTTC
-,TRBD1,TRBV5-6,TRBJ2-5,18,CASSLEGVWDRVRETQYF,TGTGCCAGCAGCTTGGAGGGTGTTTGGGACAGGGTAAGGGAGACCCAGTACTTC
-,-,TRBV19,TRBJ1-1,15,CASSIDVVPSTEAFF,TGTGCCAGTAGTATAGACGTTGTACCGAGCACTGAAGCTTTCTTT
-,-,TRBV9,TRBJ1-1,13,CASSPGTGGGAFF,TGTGCCAGCAGCCCCGGGACGGGTGGCGGAGCTTTCTTT
-,-,TRBV19,TRBJ1-4,16,CASRGVADGTNEKLFF,TGTGCCAGTCGAGGAGTGGCGGATGGGACTAATGAAAAACTGTTTTTT
-,-,TRBV9,TRBJ2-2,15,CASSVAGRFTGELFF,TGTGCCAGCAGCGTAGCCGGGCGATTTACCGGGGAGCTGTTTTTT
-,TRBD1,TRBV14,TRBJ1-2,14,CASSYRQGDEGYTF,TGTGCCAGCAGTTATAGACAGGGGGATGAAGGCTACACCTTC
once,-,TRBV3-1/TRBV3-2,TRBJ1-5,14,CASSQHGSNQPQHF,TGTGCCAGCAGCCAACACGGAAGCAATCAGCCCCAGCATTTT
few,-,TRBV18,TRBJ2-2,14,CASSPPSSYGELFF,TGTGCCAGCTCACCACCTTCATCCTACGGGGAGCTGTTTTTT
-,-,TRBV6-1,TRBJ1-5,15,CASSEAGVSNQPQHF,TGTGCCAGCAGTGAAGCGGGTGTTAGCAATCAGCCCCAGCATTTT
-,-,TRBV6-6,TRBJ1-2,13,CASSYRTGYGYTF,TGTGCCAGCAGTTACAGAACAGGCTATGGCTACACCTTC
-,TRBD1,TRBV7-2,TRBJ1-6,15,CASRDRVSANSPLHF,TGTGCCAGCCGCGACAGGGTTTCAGCTAATTCACCCCTCCACTTT
-,-,TRBV11-2,TRBJ1-1,14,CASSLGPGNTEAFF,TGTGCCAGCAGCTTAGGGCCAGGGAACACTGAAGCTTTCTTT
-,TRBD1,TRBV3-1/TRBV3-2,TRBJ1-4,14,CASSRDSHTEKLFF,TGTGCCAGCAGCCGGGACAGCCATACAGAAAAACTGTTTTTT
-,-,TRBV19,TRBJ1-2,13,CASSLGGVFGYTF,TGTGCCAGTTCCCTGGGTGGAGTCTTTGGCTACACCTTC
-,-,TRBV9,TRBJ1-4,14,CASSVGATNEKLFF,TGTGCCAGCAGCGTAGGAGCAACTAATGAAAAACTGTTTTTT
-,-,TRBV3-1/TRBV3-2,TRBJ1-2,11,CASSQDRGYTF,TGTGCCAGCAGCCAAGATCGGGGCTACACCTTC
-,TRBD1,TRBV19,TRBJ2-3,13,CASSMGDRVTQYF,TGTGCCAGTAGTATGGGGGACAGGGTGACGCAGTATTTT
-,TRBD2,TRBV4-3,TRBJ2-3,19,CASSQGPPGLTTGTDTQYF,TGCGCCAGCAGCCAAGGACCCCCGGGACTAACAACAGGCACAGATACGCAGTATTTT
-,-,TRBV7-2,TRBJ1-4,14,CASSFGLANEKLFF,TGTGCCAGCAGCTTCGGGCTCGCTAATGAAAAACTGTTTTTT